The rows below give T cell receptor beta chains drawn from one sample of a study of cytotoxic CD8 clonotypes in ibrutinib-treated CLL. TCRdb's copy holds only in-frame clones and misses some; the assay was immunoSEQ multiplex PCR. Of around 140,000 clones listed, about 72% are singletons. This sample comprised PBMCs, obtained after 12 months of ibrutinib treatment. All receptors derive from a human donor with chronic lymphocytic leukemia. The CDR3 runs from the conserved cysteine through the conserved F or W. D genes are given only for firm matches. Rows give clone size only sometimes, using once, few, many, or a class for an expanded clone.

-	TRBJ1-5	TRBV9	-	TGTGCCAGCAGCAGCGGGATAACCAATCAGCCCCAGCATTTT	CASSSGITNQPQHF
-	TRBJ1-3	TRBV10-3	-	TGTGCCACTGAGGGGGGAAACACCATATATTTT	CATEGGNTIYF
-	TRBJ2-5	TRBV28	-	TGTGCCAGCAAATCCCGGGTCGCAGAGACCCAGTACTTC	CASKSRVAETQYF
TRBD1	TRBJ2-3	TRBV30	few	TGTGCCTGCCCGACAGGGGTAGATACGCAGTATTTT	CACPTGVDTQYF
-	TRBJ2-7	TRBV18	once	TGTGCCAGCTCACCTACGACTACCCACGAGCAGTACTTC	CASSPTTTHEQYF
-	TRBJ1-3	TRBV9	once	TGTGCCAGCAGCGGAGCCGGGGGCCCTGGAAACACCATATATTTT	CASSGAGGPGNTIYF
-	TRBJ2-1	TRBV2	-	TGTGCCAGCAGACTCCCTCCGACCTACAATGAGCAGTTCTTC	CASRLPPTYNEQFF
-	TRBJ1-4	TRBV7-2	-	TGTGCCAGCAGCTTCGGGGCGGCTAATGAAAAACTGTTTTTT	CASSFGAANEKLFF
-	TRBJ1-1	TRBV18	-	TGTGCCAGCTCACCACCGGGAACAGTGATGAACACTGAAGCTTTCTTT	CASSPPGTVMNTEAFF
-	TRBJ1-1	TRBV5-1	-	TGCGCCAGCAGTAATGGGCAGCCGAACACTGAAGCTTTCTTT	CASSNGQPNTEAFF
TRBD1	TRBJ1-1	TRBV7-2	-	TGTGCCAGCAGCTTACTACAGGGGGTCGCTGAAGCTTTCTTT	CASSLLQGVAEAFF
-	TRBJ2-3	TRBV2	-	TGTGCCAGCAGGACGAGAGTGGGGTCGTCAGATACGCAGTATTTT	CASRTRVGSSDTQYF
-	TRBJ2-7	TRBV5-1	many	TGCGCCAGCAGCAACGACGGGTACGAGCAGTACTTC	CASSNDGYEQYF
TRBD2	TRBJ2-3	TRBV5-6	-	TGTGCCAGCAGCTTTACTAGCGGGGGGCATACGCAGTATTTT	CASSFTSGGHTQYF
TRBD1	TRBJ2-7	TRBV6-5	once	TGTGCCAGCAGAAGACAGGGCCCCTACGAGCAGTACTTC	CASRRQGPYEQYF
-	TRBJ2-5	TRBV25-1	-	TGTGCCAGCAGTGAATTCGGGCTTGGAGGGACGGAGACCCAGTACTTC	CASSEFGLGGTETQYF
-	TRBJ1-4	TRBV5-6	-	TGTGCCAGCAGCCGGACAGCGAATGAAAAACTGTTTTTT	CASSRTANEKLFF
-	TRBJ2-7	TRBV13	once	TGTGCCAGCAGCACGGGACTGACGCCCTACGAGCAGTACTTC	CASSTGLTPYEQYF
-	TRBJ2-2	TRBV5-1	-	TGCGCCAGCAGCTCCGGACTAAACAACACCGGGGAGCTGTTTTTT	CASSSGLNNTGELFF